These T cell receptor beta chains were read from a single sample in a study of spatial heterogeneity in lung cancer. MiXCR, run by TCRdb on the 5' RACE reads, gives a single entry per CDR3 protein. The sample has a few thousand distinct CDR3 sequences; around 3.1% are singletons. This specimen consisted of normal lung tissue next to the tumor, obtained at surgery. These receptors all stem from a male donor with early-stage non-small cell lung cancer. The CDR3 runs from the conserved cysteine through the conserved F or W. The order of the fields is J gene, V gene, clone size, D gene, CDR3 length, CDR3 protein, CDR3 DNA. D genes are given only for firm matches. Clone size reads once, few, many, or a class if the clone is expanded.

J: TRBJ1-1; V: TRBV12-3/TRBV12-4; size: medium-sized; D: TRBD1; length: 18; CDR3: CASSYIQRQGSMNTEAFF; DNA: TGTGCCAGCAGTTACATACAAAGACAGGGCTCAATGAACACTGAAGCTTTCTTT
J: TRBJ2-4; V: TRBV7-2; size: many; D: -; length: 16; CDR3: CASSFGPSWGKNIQYF; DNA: TGTGCCAGCAGCTTTGGGCCCTCTTGGGGGAAAAACATTCAGTACTTC
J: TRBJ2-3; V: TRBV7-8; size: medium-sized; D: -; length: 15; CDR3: CASSLYLDPRGTQYF; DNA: TGTGCCAGCAGCCTCTACTTGGACCCCCGAGGGACGCAGTATTTT
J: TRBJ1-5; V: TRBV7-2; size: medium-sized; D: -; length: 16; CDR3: CASSPGLGLGNQPQHF; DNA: TGTGCCAGCAGCCCAGGGCTAGGGCTCGGCAATCAGCCCCAGCATTTT
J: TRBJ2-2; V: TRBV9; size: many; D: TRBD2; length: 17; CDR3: CASSVDVGGRALGELFF; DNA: TGTGCCAGCAGCGTAGACGTCGGCGGGAGGGCCCTCGGGGAGCTGTTTTTT
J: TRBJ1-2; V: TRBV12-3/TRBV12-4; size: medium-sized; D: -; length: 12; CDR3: CASSLDNYGYTF; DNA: TGTGCCAGCAGTTTAGATAACTATGGCTACACCTTC
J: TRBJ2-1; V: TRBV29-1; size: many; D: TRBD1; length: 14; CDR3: CSISGQGVVNEQFF; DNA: TGCAGCATCTCAGGACAGGGGGTGGTCAATGAGCAGTTCTTC
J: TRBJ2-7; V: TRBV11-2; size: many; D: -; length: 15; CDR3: CASSSNSLSSYEQYF; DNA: TGTGCCAGCAGCTCGAACAGCCTTAGCTCCTACGAGCAGTACTTC
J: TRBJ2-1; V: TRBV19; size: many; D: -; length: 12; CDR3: CASTLFPNEQFF; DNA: TGTGCCAGTACTCTATTCCCAAATGAGCAGTTCTTC
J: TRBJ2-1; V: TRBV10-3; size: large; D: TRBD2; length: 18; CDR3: CAISESLGTSGGGNEQFF; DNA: TGTGCCATCAGTGAATCCCTTGGGACTAGCGGGGGCGGGAATGAGCAGTTCTTC
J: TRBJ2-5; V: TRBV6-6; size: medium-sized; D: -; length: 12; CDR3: CASSYSQETQYF; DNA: TGTGCCAGCAGTTACTCGCAAGAGACCCAGTACTTC
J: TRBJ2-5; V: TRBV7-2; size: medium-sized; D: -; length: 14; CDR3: CASSLVFGQETQYF; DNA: TGTGCCAGCAGCTTAGTTTTCGGGCAAGAGACCCAGTACTTC
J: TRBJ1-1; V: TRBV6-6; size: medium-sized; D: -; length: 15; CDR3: CASSTVVGEATEAFF; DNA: TGTGCCAGCAGCACCGTGGTGGGGGAGGCCACTGAAGCTTTCTTT
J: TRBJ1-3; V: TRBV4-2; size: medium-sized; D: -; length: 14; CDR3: CASSQGGVGNTIYF; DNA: TGTGCCAGCAGCCAAGGAGGGGTCGGAAACACCATATATTTT
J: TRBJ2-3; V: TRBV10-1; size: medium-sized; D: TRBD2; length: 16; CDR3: CASSRGASGSTDTQYF; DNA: TGCGCCAGCAGTCGGGGGGCTAGCGGGAGCACAGATACGCAGTATTTT